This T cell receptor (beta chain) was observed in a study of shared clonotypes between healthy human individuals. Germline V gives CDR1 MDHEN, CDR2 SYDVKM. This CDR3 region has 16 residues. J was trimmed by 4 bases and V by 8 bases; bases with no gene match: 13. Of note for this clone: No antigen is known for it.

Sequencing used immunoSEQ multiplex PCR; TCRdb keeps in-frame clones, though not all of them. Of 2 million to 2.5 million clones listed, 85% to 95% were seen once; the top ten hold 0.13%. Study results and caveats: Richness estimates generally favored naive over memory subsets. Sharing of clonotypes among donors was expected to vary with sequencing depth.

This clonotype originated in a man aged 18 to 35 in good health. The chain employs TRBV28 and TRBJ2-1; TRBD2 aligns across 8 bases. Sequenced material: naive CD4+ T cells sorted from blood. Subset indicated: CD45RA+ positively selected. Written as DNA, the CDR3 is TGTGCCAGCCCACCTAGGGCGGGGGGATTATACAATGAGCAGTTCTTC. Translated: CASPPRAGGLYNEQFF.